A selection of T cell receptor beta chains follows, all from one sample in a study of T cells in Graves' hyperthyroidism and ophthalmopathy. MiXCR, run by TCRdb on the multiplex PCR reads, gives a single entry per CDR3 protein. The sample holds about 620,000 distinct CDR3 sequences, 15% to 20% seen once. The source material was blood. The receptors come from a woman younger than 45 with Graves' hyperthyroidism. Each CDR3 is given with its conserved first and last residue. The D gene is left open where the match is weak. Rows give clone size only sometimes, using once, few, many, or a class for an expanded clone.

clone_size,v_call,d_call,j_call,cdr3_nt,cdr3_aa
many,TRBV5-1,-,TRBJ2-1,TGCGCCAGCAGCGAGGGCAGCTTATACAATGAGCAGTTCTTC,CASSEGSLYNEQFF
-,TRBV20-1,-,TRBJ2-5,TGCAGTGCTAGAGACGCCTTCTCCGGGCTTCCTCAAGAGACCCAGTACTTC,CSARDAFSGLPQETQYF
-,TRBV18,TRBD2,TRBJ2-1,TGTGCCAGCTCTCAACTGGGGGCGACTAGCGGGCACAATGAGCAGTTCTTC,CASSQLGATSGHNEQFF
-,TRBV28,TRBD2,TRBJ2-7,TGTGCCAGCAGACTAGCGGGAGGGCCGGGTTACGAGCAGTACTTC,CASRLAGGPGYEQYF
-,TRBV5-1,-,TRBJ1-1,TGCGCCAGCCGAGACAGAACCACTGAAGCTTTCTTT,CASRDRTTEAFF
-,TRBV6-1,TRBD1,TRBJ1-5,TGTGCCAGCAGTCATCCGGGACAGGGGGTATATAGCAATCAGCCCCAGCATTTT,CASSHPGQGVYSNQPQHF
-,TRBV6-5,TRBD2,TRBJ2-1,TGTGCCAGCAAGTTACTAGCGAGCTCCTACAATGAGCAGTTCTTC,CASKLLASSYNEQFF
-,TRBV4-1,-,TRBJ2-7,TGCGCCAGCAGTGGGCTGATGAACTACGAGCAGTACTTC,CASSGLMNYEQYF
-,TRBV3-1,-,TRBJ2-2,TGTGCCAGCAGCCGGGACTTAACCAACACCGGGGAGCTGTTTTTT,CASSRDLTNTGELFF
many,TRBV7-3,-,TRBJ2-7,TGTGCCAGCAGCTTCCCCAGGCGGGGCAATAGGGGATACGAGCAGTACTTC,CASSFPRRGNRGYEQYF
-,TRBV5-1,-,TRBJ2-6,TGCGCCAGCAGGAGGGCAGTCTCTGGGGCCAACGTCCTGACTTTC,CASRRAVSGANVLTF
many,TRBV10-3,TRBD2,TRBJ2-7,TGTGCCATCAGTGATACCGGACTAGCGGGAGGCTACGAGCAGTACTTC,CAISDTGLAGGYEQYF
many,TRBV12-3/TRBV12-4,-,TRBJ1-5,TGTGCCAGCAGTTTAATCGATCAGCCCCAGCATTTT,CASSLIDQPQHF
few,TRBV12-3/TRBV12-4,TRBD2,TRBJ2-2,TGTGCCAGCAGAGAAAGACTAGCGGTTAACACCGGGGAGCTGTTTTTT,CASRERLAVNTGELFF
many,TRBV6-1,TRBD2,TRBJ2-1,TGTGCCAGCAGCCCGACCGGACTAGCGGGAGGGCGGAGCTCCTACAATGAGCAGTTCTTC,CASSPTGLAGGRSSYNEQFF
many,TRBV11-2,-,TRBJ2-1,TGTGCCAGCCGAGAGGTGGGGGAGGCTTACAATGAGCAGTTCTTC,CASREVGEAYNEQFF
-,TRBV19,-,TRBJ2-7,TGTGCCAGTAGTATAGAACAGGGTGTAAACGAGCAGTACTTC,CASSIEQGVNEQYF
few,TRBV28,TRBD1,TRBJ1-2,TGTGCCAGCAGTTTATTGGGTAGACGCACGGGGGACAGCCTATATGGCTACACCTTC,CASSLLGRRTGDSLYGYTF
few,TRBV10-3,TRBD2,TRBJ2-5,TGTGCCATCAGTGGCGGTAGCGGGAGTAAGAGCGAGACCCAGTACTTC,CAISGGSGSKSETQYF
few,TRBV29-1,-,TRBJ1-4,TGCAGCGTTAAGGGAACTGCAACTAATGAAAAACTGTTTTTT,CSVKGTATNEKLFF
-,TRBV6-9,-,TRBJ1-1,TGTGCCAGCAGTTACCCCGGACGGGACACTGAAGCTTTCTTT,CASSYPGRDTEAFF
-,TRBV7-8,TRBD1,TRBJ2-1,TGTGCCAGCAGCTTAGAGGGGACAGGACTATACAATGAGCAGTTCTTC,CASSLEGTGLYNEQFF
-,TRBV12-3/TRBV12-4,TRBD2,TRBJ2-4,TGTGCCAGCAGTTGGTGGCTAGCGGGAGTCCAAAACATTCAGTACTTC,CASSWWLAGVQNIQYF
-,TRBV5-4,-,TRBJ2-1,TGTGCCAGCAGCCTGGGAGCGTCAAGCTCCTACAATGAGCAGTTCTTC,CASSLGASSSYNEQFF
-,TRBV19,-,TRBJ2-5,TGTGCCAGTAGTATTTTCTACACCGAGACCCAGTACTTC,CASSIFYTETQYF
-,TRBV5-6,-,TRBJ2-1,TGTGCCAGCAGTTTCCCGTTGGACAGTGTGGGGCAGTTCTTC,CASSFPLDSVGQFF
many,TRBV12-3/TRBV12-4,TRBD2,TRBJ2-2,TGTGCCAGCAGTTCGGGACTAGCGGGCACCGGGGAGCTGTTTTTT,CASSSGLAGTGELFF
many,TRBV20-1,-,TRBJ1-2,TGCAGTGCTAGCCGACAAGGGCCTGGCTACACCTTC,CSASRQGPGYTF
many,TRBV11-3,-,TRBJ2-1,TGTGCCAGCAGCTTCACAGACAGGGAGGCCTACAATGAGCAGTTCTTC,CASSFTDREAYNEQFF
many,TRBV30,TRBD1,TRBJ1-3,TGTGCCTGCCCGGGACAGACTGGAAACACCATATATTTT,CACPGQTGNTIYF
many,TRBV6-1,-,TRBJ2-1,TGTGCCAGCAGTCCGACAGGTCCCCGCCACAATGAGCAGTTCTTC,CASSPTGPRHNEQFF
many,TRBV11-2,-,TRBJ2-7,TGTGCCAGCAGCTTAGGGATCGCGAGCGGAGCCCCCTACGAGCAGTACTTC,CASSLGIASGAPYEQYF
many,TRBV18,-,TRBJ1-2,TGTGCCAGCTCACCGGACACTAACTATGGCTACACCTTC,CASSPDTNYGYTF
many,TRBV2,-,TRBJ1-3,TGTGCCAGCATCAATACAGGAAACACCATATATTTT,CASINTGNTIYF
-,TRBV5-1,TRBD1,TRBJ1-1,TGCGCCAGCACTTCTAGGACAGGGGGCTTGACTGAAGCTTTCTTT,CASTSRTGGLTEAFF
-,TRBV29-1,-,TRBJ1-1,TGCAGCGTTGAGAGGGCAGGGGTCATGAACACTGAAGCTTTCTTT,CSVERAGVMNTEAFF